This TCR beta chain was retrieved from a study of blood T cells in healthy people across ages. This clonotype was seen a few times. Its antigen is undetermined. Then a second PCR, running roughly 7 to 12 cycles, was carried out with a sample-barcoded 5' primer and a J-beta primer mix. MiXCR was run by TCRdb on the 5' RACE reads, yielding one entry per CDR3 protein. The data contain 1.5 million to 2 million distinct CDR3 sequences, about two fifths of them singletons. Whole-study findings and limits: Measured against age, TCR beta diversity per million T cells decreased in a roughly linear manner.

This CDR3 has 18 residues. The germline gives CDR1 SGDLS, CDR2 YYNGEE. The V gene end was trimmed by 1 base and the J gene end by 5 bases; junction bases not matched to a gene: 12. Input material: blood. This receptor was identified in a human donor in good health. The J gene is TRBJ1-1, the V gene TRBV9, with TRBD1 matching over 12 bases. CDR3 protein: CASSVHPGTGGPGTEAFF. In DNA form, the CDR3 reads TGTGCCAGCAGCGTACATCCCGGGACAGGGGGCCCGGGGACTGAAGCTTTCTTT.